This T cell receptor beta chain was identified during a study of cytomegalovirus exposure and HLA in healthy donors (dated by TCRdb to about 2017). For the study in its entirety: An earlier analysis of roughly 500 of the donors reported 276 Gb of sequence data and about 120 million unique TCR beta sequences obtained from around 180 million T cells. An early release that covered roughly 600 HLA-typed donors contained around 300 gigabases of sequencing data and tens of millions of unique TCR sequences. Among the approximately 400 genotyped donors, about 85% belonged to the genetic ancestry cluster associated with self-reported Caucasian donors. The study aimed to test whether signatures of past pathogen exposure could be identified by cataloging public T cell receptors. The T cell repertoires of several hundred subjects were profiled by immunosequencing and related to cytomegalovirus serostatus. Along with the approximately 620-subject first cohort, a separate validation cohort of over a hundred different subjects was used. To predict cytomegalovirus infection status, the study combined high-throughput TCR immunosequencing, statistical association of individual TCRs with disease status, and machine learning. To study patterns of TCR occurrence, a later analysis re-analyzed previously published TCR beta repertoires from just over 650 donors and added high-resolution HLA genotyping. Rather than using new phenotypic data, the later analysis identified candidate immune exposures from TCR beta sequences and from how often those sequences occurred across donors. An earlier analysis of fewer than 750 of the donors used high-throughput TCR beta sequencing to judge whether each TCR beta V gene segment behaved as functional or pseudogenic. Alongside the repertoire data, information on donor age, sex, ethnicity and CMV serostatus was compiled. A later genetic analysis used genome-wide SNP genotypes for about 55% of the 666 donors, treating that subset as a discovery cohort. All discovery cohort repertoires had been generated on a single sequencing platform. Class I and class II HLA loci were covered by the typing at four-digit resolution. Typing coverage differed by locus: A, B, C, DRB1 and DQB1 were typed in roughly 629-630 donors, DQA1 in 522, DPA1 in 606, and DPB1 in 400 to 490. About 5 DR-DQ haplotypes were handled as single units for association and clustering, since linkage in the cohort was strong. On average, 235,054 unique TCR beta nucleotide sequences were sequenced per donor among 350 to 400 genotyped donors of the cohort, with about 17% of those sequences being non-productive. Points the paper makes about the study in general: A cluster of highly shared sequence variants was judged likely to be a technical artifact of the sequencing pipeline. Correlated functional status among segregating V segments might reflect linkage disequilibrium, but an unknown experimental factor could not be ruled out. An association between a missense DCLRE1C variant and V-gene and J-gene trimming of TCR beta chains was found in a later genetic analysis and replicated in an independent cohort. Some IMGT-functional V segments, including TRBV6-2 and TRBV6-3, could not be told apart with the 87-base-pair reads, so those segments were excluded. The presence/absence analyses assumed that sequencing depth was roughly uniform across donors, and that assumption may not be true. According to a later analysis, most CMV-associated TCR beta chains appeared to be HLA-restricted, and the HLA associations seemed to be driven largely by CMV exposure. At a false discovery rate of 0.05, a later analysis linked 16,951 TCR beta sequences to specific HLA alleles. Compared with the 666-donor mean, donors in an Asian-associated ancestry cluster had fewer N-insertions in productive TCRs, according to a later genetic analysis. A further reported finding was that TCR beta sequences accurately predicted the HLA-A and HLA-B alleles for most subjects in the first cohort. Several of the top co-occurrence clusters appeared to be linked to parvovirus B19, influenza, CMV and Epstein-Barr virus, according to a later analysis. According to a later analysis, TCR association rates differed among HLA loci, with DRB1 alleles showing the most associated TCRs and HLA-C alleles showing the fewest. According to the authors, the approach could potentially be generalized to other disease states and immunological phenotypes. Broadly in line with IMGT annotations, most TCR beta V segments showed up in productive rearrangements about 90% or about 30% of the time in an earlier analysis of 587 of the donors. In a later analysis, HLA-associated TCR beta chains were found to be more clonally expanded and to have lower generation probabilities than equally common non-associated chains. Because counts were too low, seventeen rarely observed V segments, including chromosome 9 orphons, were left out of the earlier analysis of about 500 of the donors. The cohort was sequenced for TCR beta chains only, and without alpha or paired-chain data the features that could be detected were limited. HLA typing was unavailable for some donors at each locus, so association tests used only the typed subset. Immune exposure information for the cohort was limited to CMV serostatus. Assigning TCR associations to individual alleles was difficult when HLA alleles, especially DR and DQ, strongly co-occurred. In both the original and validation cohorts, the classifier was reported to diagnose cytomegalovirus status with high specificity and sensitivity. The study gave a list of about 160 TCR beta chains associated with cytomegalovirus. Three of the identified cytomegalovirus-associated TCR beta chains were confirmed in vitro to be specific for cytomegalovirus antigens. While some public TCRs were present in many individuals, most TCR sequences turned up only very rarely across donors.

Trimming removed 1 base from V and 6 bases from J, leaving 16 bases between the germline ends. CDR1 and CDR2 are drawn from the germline V gene: MDHEN, SYDVKM. The CDR3 covers 16 residues, taking in both the cysteine and the phenylalanine. CDR3 DNA is the only sequence kept; it has 48 bases, read in frame from the first base. The library came from the immunoSEQ multiplex PCR assay. A mixture of 60 forward primers for TCR Vbeta segments and 13 reverse primers for TCR Jbeta segments was used in the multiplex PCR. The CDR3 region of rearranged TCR beta genes was amplified from genomic DNA with a multiplex PCR assay. The amplified TCR beta libraries were sequenced on the Illumina HiSeq System as 87-base-pair reads. The study's own analysis went as follows. A later analysis tallied 75 million to 95 million unique TCR beta chains across the 666 repertoires, and some 10 million of those chains were shared by two or more donors. Raw reads were error-corrected and collapsed into unique sequences by a nearest-neighbor algorithm in which closely related sequences were merged to remove PCR and sequencing errors. CDR3 sequences were aligned to IMGT reference sequences to assign V, D and J gene segments. For a sequence to be retained, a match of at least six nucleotides was required to both a V gene segment and a J gene segment. Rearrangements were classified as productive when the CDR3 lacked stop codons and remained in frame with V and J, and all other rearrangements were classified as non-productive. Following IMGT convention, CDR3 was defined as the stretch from the second conserved V-encoded cysteine up to the conserved J-encoded phenylalanine. The earlier analysis of about 560 of the donors excluded any sequence lacking an unambiguous match to a single V gene segment. In an earlier analysis of 500 to 750 of the donors, V segments were called functional above 56.7% productive rearrangements and were called segregating when the between-donor standard deviation exceeded 5%. A statistical classification framework was built for diagnosing cytomegalovirus status from the catalog of TCR beta chain sequences. V and J gene assignment, in a later analysis, came from comparing TCR nucleotide sequences with IMGT/GENE-DB human TR gene sequences. Using the TCRdist pipeline, a later analysis assigned CDR3 sequences along with most-parsimonious VDJ recombination scenarios. In a later analysis, each TCR beta chain was defined by its CDR3 amino acid sequence together with its V-gene family, and reads lacking a unique V-gene family were excluded. A later analysis removed nearly 600 highly shared, low-generation-probability nucleotide sequences to deal with suspected cross-contamination and a sequencing artifact. For each public chain, a later analysis derived a clonal expansion index from normalized ranks of inferred template counts within each repertoire. In a later analysis, generation probabilities were computed using a VDJ recombination model fitted to out-of-frame rearrangements, and the results were checked against IGoR. In a later analysis, hypergeometric tests were used to score TCR-TCR, TCR-HLA and TCR-CMV co-occurrence, with a repertoire-size bias correction applied to TCR pairs. A later analysis estimated false discovery rates by permuting HLA or CMV assignments 20 times. In a later analysis, co-occurring TCRs were grouped with DBSCAN, and TCRdist sequence similarity was added when clustering was performed within HLA-allele-positive subsets. For co-occurrence clustering, repertoires with fewer than 30,000 or more than 120,000 public chains were excluded, along with five or six repertoires with anomalous nucleotide sharing. The table comes from immuneACCESS by way of TCRdb, which keeps in-frame sequences with V and J called. Part of the clones is missing from these tables; in studies checked, under half for an unresolved V gene and the rest for unknown reasons. V and J calls and clone size are given by that table; D and trimming were obtained from the DNA. For this sample there are around 93,000 clones; over 65% appear just once. 3% to 4% of the sample rests with the top ten.

The cohort was made up of roughly 670 healthy bone marrow donors. At the time of sampling, all cohort members were nominally healthy, though unrecorded immune exposures were likely present. The donor was CMV seronegative and was included in the group of 352 seronegative cohort members. A peripheral blood sample was collected from each donor, and TCR beta sequencing was performed on peripheral blood mononuclear cells. The Qiagen DNeasy Blood Extraction Kit was used to extract genomic DNA from the blood cell samples. Turning to this clone: The antigen this receptor binds is unknown. Base qualities are not recorded, but no much larger clone differs from it by a single base.

This receptor chain uses TRBV28 and TRBJ1-5; matching of 5 bases hints at TRBD1 as the D gene. The sample consisted of PBMCs. The origin of this receptor is a man in his forties or fifties in good health and CMV-seronegative. In nucleotide form, the sequence is TGTGCCAGCAGTTTATACGCAGGGAAGAGTATTCAGCCCCAGCATTTT. The encoded protein is CASSLYAGKSIQPQHF.